A single sample gave rise to the 20 T cell receptor beta chains below, sequenced in a study of blood T cell repertoires in COVID-19. The repertoire was sequenced with immunoSEQ multiplex PCR; TCRdb's copy has only in-frame clones and lacks some. The top ten clones hold more than 9.5% of a sample with tens of thousands of clones, 90% of them seen once. The sample consisted of peripheral blood. The source is a woman of 80 years or more with acute or convalescent COVID-19.

This clone was seen only once. The J gene is TRBJ2-1, the V gene TRBV29-1; D possibly corresponds to TRBD1 (6 bases). Germline assignment: CDR1 SQVTM and CDR2 ANQGSEA. The CDR3 contains 16 residues. The V end was cut by 0 bases, the J end by 7 bases, with 19 bases between. The CDR3, as DNA: TGCAGCGTTGAAGAGGGGGCGCGGCGGATCGGGAATGAGCAGTTCTTC. Its protein product is CSVEEGARRIGNEQFF.

This clone was picked up a small number of times. The chain has TRBV5-6 and TRBJ2-2, with TRBD2 as a possible D gene (6 bases). The V gene's germline CDR1 is SGHDT and CDR2 YYEEEE. The CDR3 loop spans 16 amino acids. The V end lost 5 bases, the J end lost 5 bases, and 19 bases lay between the germline ends. CDR3 protein: CASSPVGREGTGELFF. As DNA, the CDR3 is TGTGCCAGCAGTCCCGTGGGGCGGGAAGGAACCGGGGAGCTGTTTTTT.

The chain has TRBV14 and TRBJ2-3, with 7 bases matching TRBD2. Germline CDR1 reads SGHDN; CDR2 reads FVKESK. CDR3 length: 15 amino acids. V trimming: 4 bases; J trimming: 2 bases; junction bases outside the gene matches: 6. This chain's CDR3 is CASSRASGPTDTQYF. The CDR3 DNA sequence: TGTGCCAGCAGCCGTGCTAGCGGACCCACAGATACGCAGTATTTT.

The chain couples TRBV7-8 to TRBJ1-1; D possibly corresponds to TRBD1 (5 bases). This CDR3 region has 15 residues. Germline V gene sequence: CDR1 SGHVS, CDR2 FQNEAQ. Trimming shortened V by 2 bases and J by 1 base, and 11 bases separated the two germline ends. CDR3 coding DNA: TGTGCCAGCAGCTTAAACCCCAGGGCGAACACTGAAGCTTTCTTT. As protein: CASSLNPRANTEAFF.

V gene TRBV9 combines with J gene TRBJ1-1; D is possibly TRBD1 (5 bases). V shed 0 bases and J shed 2 bases, with 14 bases lying between them. CDR1 and CDR2 from the germline V gene are SGDLS and YYNGEE. This CDR3 spans 16 amino acids. The CDR3 DNA sequence: TGTGCCAGCAGCGTAGGAGAGGGACTCTTTAACACTGAAGCTTTCTTT. Its translation: CASSVGEGLFNTEAFF.

This rearrangement joins TRBV12-3 or TRBV12-4 to TRBJ1-1; the D gene is possibly TRBD1 (6 bases). There are 13 residues in the CDR3. V gave up 5 bases and J gave up 4 bases, with 11 bases separating them. The CDR3: CASSPTGSTEAFF. The CDR3 DNA sequence: TGTGCCAGCAGTCCCACAGGGTCCACTGAAGCTTTCTTT.

The chain employs TRBV27 and TRBJ2-1, with 9 bases matching TRBD2. Trimming at V came to 3 bases and at J to 7 bases, leaving 10 bases not matched to a gene. In germline, CDR1 is MNHEY, CDR2 SMNVEV (reference sequence). The CDR3 is 16 residues long. The CDR3 is CASSFNIAGAWNEQFF. DNA of the CDR3: TGTGCCAGCAGTTTCAATATAGCGGGAGCCTGGAATGAGCAGTTCTTC.

V and J are TRBV7-8 and TRBJ2-7, with 9 positions matching TRBD1. With 5 bases clipped from V and 4 bases from J, the junction kept 9 bases outside the gene matches. This CDR3 region has 15 residues. Germline assignment: CDR1 SGHVS and CDR2 FQNEAQ. CDR3 residues: CASSQAPGQGYEQYF. The CDR3 DNA sequence: TGTGCCAGCAGCCAAGCGCCGGGACAGGGATACGAGCAGTACTTC.

The J gene is TRBJ2-7, the V gene TRBV9; 8 positions match TRBD2. Germline CDR1 and CDR2: SGDLS and YYNGEE. J was trimmed by 2 bases and V by 0 bases; bases with no gene match: 4. This CDR3 is built from 15 residues. The CDR3 here is CASSVEAGGTYEQYF. As DNA, the CDR3 is TGTGCCAGCAGCGTAGAGGCGGGGGGAACCTACGAGCAGTACTTC. Drawing the rest from reference TRBV9 and TRBJ2-7, the complete variable domain is DSGVTQTPKHLITATGQRVTLRCSPRSGDLSVYWYQQSLDQGLQFLIQYYNGEERAKGNILERFSAQQFPDLHSELNLSSLELGDSALYFCASSVEAGGTYEQYFGPGTRLTVT.

This chain connects TRBV7-2 to TRBJ1-2; 8 nucleotides line up with TRBD1. The V and J ends lost 1 base and 0 bases, in that order; junction bases with no gene match: 4. The CDR3 extends over 16 amino acids. Per germline, CDR1 SGHTA and CDR2 FQGNSA. DNA of the CDR3: TGTGCCAGCAGCTTAGTTGCAGGGGGCACTAACTATGGCTACACCTTC. This encodes CASSLVAGGTNYGYTF.

CDR3: CASSPGDNEKLFF. Written as DNA, the CDR3 is TGTGCCAGCTCACCGGGAGATAATGAAAAACTGTTTTTT. The chain joins TRBV18 to TRBJ1-4; no definite D call. Germline lookup yields CDR1 KGHSH and CDR2 LQKENI. This CDR3 region has 13 residues. Trimming took off 3 bases at V and 4 bases at J, with 6 bases between the two ends.

This sequence joins TRBV5-1 and TRBJ2-7; D may be TRBD1 (5 bases). CDR1 is SGHRS and CDR2 is YFSETQ in the germline V gene. The CDR3 contains 14 residues. V was trimmed by 4 bases and J by 5 bases, leaving 16 bases between them. In DNA, the CDR3 is TGCGCCAGCAGCGTGCAGGGAATTTCCGACGAGCAGTACTTC. Translation gives CASSVQGISDEQYF.

This clone was detected once. The chain combines TRBV5-1 with TRBJ2-1; D perhaps matches TRBD1 (5 bases). The germline CDR1 and CDR2 sequences are SGHRS and YFSETQ. This CDR3 is built from 14 residues. V was trimmed by 2 bases and J by 4 bases, leaving 10 bases between them. CDR3 DNA sequence: TGCGCCAGCAGCTTATTGACAGATTACAATGAGCAGTTCTTC. This encodes CASSLLTDYNEQFF.

This sequence joins TRBV19 and TRBJ2-2; 9 bases map to TRBD2. This CDR3 contains 16 residues. V was pared by 7 bases and J by 6 bases, with 12 bases of the junction left unmatched. Germline-derived CDR1 and CDR2 are LNHDA and SQIVND (reference sequence). This CDR3 reads CASKEGASGIPGELFF. CDR3 sequence (DNA): TGTGCCAGTAAGGAGGGGGCTAGCGGGATCCCCGGGGAGCTGTTTTTT.

J is TRBJ2-1 and V is TRBV7-2, with 10 bases that match TRBD2. The CDR3 loop spans 16 amino acids. With V trimmed by 4 bases and J by 0 bases, 3 bases remained unmatched. The germline CDR1 and CDR2 sequences are SGHTA and FQGNSA. The CDR3 is CASSSSGRGSYNEQFF. The CDR3 bases are TGTGCCAGCAGCTCAAGCGGGAGGGGCTCCTACAATGAGCAGTTCTTC.

V gene TRBV7-3 combines with J gene TRBJ1-1; D may be TRBD1 (5 bases). Trimming pared 4 bases from V and 3 bases from J, leaving 18 bases between. The length of the CDR3 is 16 residues. CDR1 is SGHTA, CDR2 FQGTGA, per germline. This CDR3 reads CASSSRTLRGDTEAFF. The CDR3 DNA reads TGTGCCAGCAGCTCTAGGACGCTCCGGGGGGACACTGAAGCTTTCTTT.

This clone came up a few times. CDR3 sequence: CASSADRDIGNTIYF. DNA for the CDR3: TGTGCCAGCAGCGCCGACAGGGACATAGGAAACACCATATATTTT. The chain carries TRBV5-6 and TRBJ1-3; TRBD1 aligns across 7 bases. J lost 4 bases, V lost 4 bases, and 8 bases had no gene match. Germline values: CDR1 SGHDT, CDR2 YYEEEE. There are 15 residues in the CDR3. The full variable domain, completed using reference TRBV5-6 and TRBJ1-3, is DAGVTQSPTHLIKTRGQQVTLRCSPKSGHDTVSWYQQALGQGPQFIFQYYEEEERQRGNFPDRFSGHQFPNYSSELNVNALLLGDSALYLCASSADRDIGNTIYFGEGSWLTVV.

V is TRBV21-1 and J is TRBJ2-7; the D call in the table, TRBD2, was not verified against the DNA. TRBV21-1 is a known pseudogene. This CDR3 region has 18 residues. CDR3 in DNA: TGTGCCAGCAGCAAAGAAAGGGGGCTCAGCGGGAGGAAAAACGAGCAGTACTTC. Protein sequence: CASSKERGLSGRKNEQYF.

This sequence joins TRBV9 and TRBJ1-1; D is unresolved. The CDR3 is 14 amino acids. Trimming shortened V by 4 bases and J by 3 bases, and 13 bases separated the two germline ends. From germline, CDR1 is SGDLS and CDR2 YYNGEE. The CDR3 protein is CASSPPTGYTEAFF. The CDR3 bases are TGTGCCAGCAGCCCTCCGACGGGGTACACTGAAGCTTTCTTT.

The table lists this clone with a count of one. CDR3 DNA: TGTGCCAGCAGCTTAGAAGGGAGCGGGAGGGCCATTGAGCAGTTCTTC. Protein sequence: CASSLEGSGRAIEQFF. The chain couples TRBV9 to TRBJ2-1; 10 positions agree with TRBD2. V dropped 4 bases and J dropped 9; count of bases not matched to a gene: 13. CDR3 length: 16 amino acids. The germline CDR1 and CDR2 sequences are SGDLS and YYNGEE.